This TCR beta chain was observed in a study of vaccination and CD4 T cells after COVID-19. With respect to this clonotype: Its matching antigen is unknown.

The assay that was used to sequence DNA from cultured CD4+ T cells was the Oncomine TCR Beta short-read assay. TCRdb itself ran the PCR reads through MiXCR, one entry per CDR3 protein. The repertoire includes approximately 4,000 distinct CDR3 sequences, more than 35% of them detected once, and about 23% sits in the top ten. Treatment given: approximately nine-day PBMC culture with coronavirus spike peptide pools or control peptides (ViraFEST assay). Trimming took off 3 bases at V and 5 bases at J, with 13 bases between the two ends. CDR1 and CDR2 from the germline V gene are ENHRY and SYGVKD. The length of the CDR3 is 14 residues.

The receptor comes from a human donor who had recovered from COVID-19. The sequenced material came from CD4+ T cells from blood, cultured in vitro. The chain couples TRBV10-3 to TRBJ2-5; D gene ambiguous. The CDR3 protein is CAISDPAIRETQYF. In DNA, the CDR3 is TGTGCCATCAGTGACCCGGCTATTAGGGAGACCCAGTACTTC.